The next 11 T cell receptor beta chains were all read from a single sample in a study of T cell responses to AZD1222 COVID-19 vaccine. The repertoire was sequenced with immunoSEQ multiplex PCR; TCRdb's copy has only in-frame clones and lacks some. The top ten clones hold about 6.6% of a sample with 90,000 to 120,000 clones, around 89% of them seen once. The material was peripheral blood, obtained on day 0 of AZD1222 vaccination. The receptor source for this set is an adult in good health.

V is TRBV12-3 or TRBV12-4 and J is TRBJ1-2; unclear D gene. The CDR3 extends over 12 amino acids. Trimming took 1 base from V and 6 from J, leaving 6 bases between them. Here the CDR3 DNA reads TGTGCCAGCAGTTTAGGGCCCAATGGCTACACCTTC. It specifies CASSLGPNGYTF.

This rearrangement joins TRBV2 to TRBJ2-1; D is unclear. This CDR3 region has 13 residues. Germline CDR1 and CDR2: SNHLY and FYNNEI. The ends were cut back, 4 bases at V and 3 bases at J, with 7 bases in the middle. CDR3 DNA sequence: TGTGCCAGCAGTGGAAGTAGCTACAATGAGCAGTTCTTC. Protein product: CASSGSSYNEQFF.

This chain joins TRBV27 and TRBJ2-1, with 7 positions matching TRBD2. The V gene end was trimmed by 5 bases and the J gene end by 4 bases; junction bases not matched to a gene: 5. Germline V gene sequence: CDR1 MNHEY, CDR2 SMNVEV (reference sequence). This CDR3 has 14 amino acids. The CDR3 sequence is CASSPSGKYNEQFF. In DNA form, the CDR3 reads TGTGCCAGCAGTCCGAGCGGGAAGTACAATGAGCAGTTCTTC.

This rearrangement joins TRBV28 to TRBJ1-3, with 9 bases fitting TRBD1. The CDR3 length is 16 residues. Germline assignment: CDR1 MDHEN and CDR2 SYDVKM. The ends lost 6 bases at V and 2 bases at J; junction bases unmatched: 8. CDR3 sequence (DNA): TGTGCCAGCAGAAGCCCCCGGACAGGGGCTGGAAACACCATATATTTT. Translated, it gives CASRSPRTGAGNTIYF.

For the CDR3, the DNA is TGCGCCAGCAGCTATGGACAGGGCCCGACAACTAATGAAAAACTGTTTTTT. It specifies CASSYGQGPTTNEKLFF. The genes are TRBV5-1 and TRBJ1-4; TRBD1 matches at 8 bases. Trimming took 3 bases from V and 0 from J; bases not matched to a gene: 7. Germline CDR1 is SGHRS and CDR2 is YFSETQ. CDR3 length: 17 amino acids.

The CDR3 DNA reads TGTGCCAGCAGCCAAGGACTAGCGGTCTCCTACGAGCAGTACTTC. It specifies CASSQGLAVSYEQYF. This chain connects TRBV4-2 to TRBJ2-7; 9 positions match TRBD2. Germline CDR1 and CDR2: LGHNA and YNFKEQ. The CDR3 is 15 amino acids. Germline trimming cut 1 base from V and 0 bases from J; bases unmatched to any gene: 1.

The chain recombines TRBV28 with TRBJ2-5; 10 bases are shared with TRBD2. Unmatched junction bases numbered 5, after V lost 5 bases and J lost 2 bases. Germline lookup yields CDR1 MDHEN and CDR2 SYDVKM. The CDR3 runs 15 residues. CDR3 protein: CASSGRTSGQETQYF. In DNA form, the CDR3 reads TGTGCCAGCAGTGGGAGGACTAGCGGACAAGAGACCCAGTACTTC.

This clone was counted a single time. V gene TRBV29-1 combines with J gene TRBJ2-3, with unresolved D. From germline, CDR1 is SQVTM and CDR2 ANQGSEA. This CDR3 contains 10 residues. With 7 bases removed from V and 5 bases from J, the gap between germline ends came to 7 bases. The CDR3 coding sequence is TGCAGCGCCGGCGGAGATACGCAGTATTTT. Protein: CSAGGDTQYF.

The gene calls are TRBV19 and TRBJ1-4; D may be TRBD1 (5 bases). The V gene's germline CDR1 is LNHDA and CDR2 SQIVND (reference sequence). V gave up 5 bases and J gave up 9 bases, with 22 bases separating them. This CDR3 has 16 amino acids. In nucleotides, the CDR3 is TGTGCCAGTAGTGAGACCCGGGACCGAATTCCGCAAAAACTGTTTTTT. Translating it yields CASSETRDRIPQKLFF.

The sample holds one count of this clone. This sequence joins TRBV4-1 and TRBJ2-1; TRBD2 matches 10 bases. V lost 0 bases to trimming and J lost 2 bases; unmatched junction nucleotides: 13. Looked up from germline, CDR1 is MGHRA and CDR2 is YSYEKL. The CDR3 consists of 20 residues. CDR3 DNA sequence: TGCGCCAGCAGCCAAGATAACCTAGCGGGAGCAAAACACCCCTACAATGAGCAGTTCTTC. Protein sequence: CASSQDNLAGAKHPYNEQFF.

This sequence joins TRBV3-1 (or the pseudogene TRBV3-2) and TRBJ1-4; 7 nucleotides line up with TRBD1. Per germline, CDR1 LGHDT and CDR2 YNNKEL (reference sequence). The CDR3 extends over 14 amino acids. V shed 5 bases and J 7 bases; nucleotides not matched to a gene: 7. The CDR3 loop reads CASSSDRVREKLFF. The CDR3 DNA sequence: TGTGCCAGCAGCTCAGACAGGGTCCGTGAAAAACTGTTTTTT.